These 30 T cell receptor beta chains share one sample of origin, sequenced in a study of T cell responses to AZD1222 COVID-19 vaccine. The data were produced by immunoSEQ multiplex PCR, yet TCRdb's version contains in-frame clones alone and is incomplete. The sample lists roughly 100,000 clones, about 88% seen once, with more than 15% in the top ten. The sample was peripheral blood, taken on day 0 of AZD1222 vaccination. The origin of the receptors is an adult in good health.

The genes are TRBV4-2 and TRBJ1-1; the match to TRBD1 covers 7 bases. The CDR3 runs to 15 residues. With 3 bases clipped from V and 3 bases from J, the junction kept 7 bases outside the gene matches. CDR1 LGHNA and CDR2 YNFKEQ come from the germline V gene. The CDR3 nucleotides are TGTGCCAGCAGCCACCCGACAGGGAGGGACACTGAAGCTTTCTTT. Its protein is CASSHPTGRDTEAFF.

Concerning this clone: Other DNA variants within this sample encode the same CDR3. The CDR3 region has the DNA TGTGCCAGCAGCCAAGAGGGACAGCTCAATCAGCCCCAGCATTTT. Translation: CASSQEGQLNQPQHF. The V call is TRBV4-2, the J call TRBJ1-5; TRBD1 matches 7 bases. J was trimmed by 3 bases and V by 0 bases; bases with no gene match: 2. Germline CDR1 is LGHNA and CDR2 is YNFKEQ. The CDR3 totals 15 residues.

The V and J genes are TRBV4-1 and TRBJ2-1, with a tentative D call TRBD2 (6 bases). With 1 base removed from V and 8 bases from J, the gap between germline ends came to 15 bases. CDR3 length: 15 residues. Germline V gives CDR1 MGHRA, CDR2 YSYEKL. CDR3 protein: CASSQGIGSGDEQFF. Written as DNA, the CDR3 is TGCGCCAGCAGCCAAGGGATCGGGAGCGGCGATGAGCAGTTCTTC.

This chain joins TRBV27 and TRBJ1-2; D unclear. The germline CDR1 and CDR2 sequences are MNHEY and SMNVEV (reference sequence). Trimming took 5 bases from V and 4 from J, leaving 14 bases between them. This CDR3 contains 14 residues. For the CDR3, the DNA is TGTGCCAGCAGTCCAGAAGGATGGAGCTATGGCTACACCTTC. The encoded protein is CASSPEGWSYGYTF.

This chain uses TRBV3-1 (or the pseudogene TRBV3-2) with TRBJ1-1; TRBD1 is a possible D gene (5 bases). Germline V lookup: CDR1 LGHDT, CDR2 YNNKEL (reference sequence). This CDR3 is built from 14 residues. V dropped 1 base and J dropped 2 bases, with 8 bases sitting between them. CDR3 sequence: CASSQGGGNTEAFF. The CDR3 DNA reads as TGTGCCAGCAGCCAAGGGGGGGGTAACACTGAAGCTTTCTTT.

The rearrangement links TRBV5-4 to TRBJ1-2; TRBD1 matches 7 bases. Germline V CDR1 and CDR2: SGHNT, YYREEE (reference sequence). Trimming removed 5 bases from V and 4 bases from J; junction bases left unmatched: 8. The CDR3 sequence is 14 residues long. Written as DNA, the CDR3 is TGTGCCAGCAGGTCGGGACAGAACGCCTATGGCTACACCTTC. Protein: CASRSGQNAYGYTF.

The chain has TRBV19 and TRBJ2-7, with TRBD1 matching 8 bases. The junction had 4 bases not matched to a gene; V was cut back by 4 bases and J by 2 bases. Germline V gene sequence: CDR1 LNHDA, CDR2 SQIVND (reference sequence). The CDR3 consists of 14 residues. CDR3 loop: CASSTGQGPYEQYF. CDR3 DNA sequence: TGTGCCAGTAGTACTGGACAGGGCCCCTACGAGCAGTACTTC.

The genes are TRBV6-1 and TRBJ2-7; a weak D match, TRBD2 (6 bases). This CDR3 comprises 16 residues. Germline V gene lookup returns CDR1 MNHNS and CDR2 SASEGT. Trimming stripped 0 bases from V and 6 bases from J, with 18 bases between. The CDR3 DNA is TGTGCCAGCAGTGAAGCAGGGGCGGGGAATCCCTCCGAGCAGTACTTC. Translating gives CASSEAGAGNPSEQYF.

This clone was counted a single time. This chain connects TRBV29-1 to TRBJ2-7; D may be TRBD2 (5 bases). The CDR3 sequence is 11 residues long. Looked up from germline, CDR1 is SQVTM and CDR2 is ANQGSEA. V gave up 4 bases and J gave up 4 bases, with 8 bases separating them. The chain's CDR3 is CSVVLAYEQYF. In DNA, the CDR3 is TGCAGCGTTGTGTTAGCGTACGAGCAGTACTTC.

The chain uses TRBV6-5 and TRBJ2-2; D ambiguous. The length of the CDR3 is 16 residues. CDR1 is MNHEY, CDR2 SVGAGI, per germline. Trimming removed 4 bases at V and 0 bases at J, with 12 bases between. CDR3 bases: TGTGCCAGCAGTTCGCATGGTCGGGCGAACACCGGGGAGCTGTTTTTT. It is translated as CASSSHGRANTGELFF.

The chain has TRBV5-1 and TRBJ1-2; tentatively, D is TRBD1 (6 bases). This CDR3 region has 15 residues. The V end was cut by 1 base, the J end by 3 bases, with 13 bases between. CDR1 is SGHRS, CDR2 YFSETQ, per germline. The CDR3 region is CASSLPRGSDYGYTF. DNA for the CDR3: TGCGCCAGCAGCTTGCCGAGGGGGTCCGACTATGGCTACACCTTC.

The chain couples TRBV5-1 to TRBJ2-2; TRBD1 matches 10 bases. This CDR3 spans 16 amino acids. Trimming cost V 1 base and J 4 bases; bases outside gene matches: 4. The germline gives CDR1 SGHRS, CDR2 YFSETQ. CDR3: CASSLWGQGTTGELFF. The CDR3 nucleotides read TGCGCCAGCAGCTTGTGGGGACAGGGGACCACCGGGGAGCTGTTTTTT.

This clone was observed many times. CDR3 bases: TGTGCCAGCAGCGCGGGCCCAGGAACCTACGAGCAGTACTTC. This sequence encodes CASSAGPGTYEQYF. The rearrangement uses TRBV7-2 and TRBJ2-7; TRBD2 might be the D (5 bases). Germline CDR1 and CDR2: SGHTA and FQGNSA. Trimming removed 5 bases from V and 2 bases from J, with 13 bases in between. This CDR3 contains 14 residues.

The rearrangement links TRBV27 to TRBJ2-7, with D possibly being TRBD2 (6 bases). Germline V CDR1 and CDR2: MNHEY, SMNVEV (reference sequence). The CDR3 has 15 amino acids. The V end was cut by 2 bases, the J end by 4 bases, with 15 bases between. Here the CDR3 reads CASSLVAEVMYEQYF. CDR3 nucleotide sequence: TGTGCCAGCAGTTTAGTAGCGGAGGTCATGTACGAGCAGTACTTC.

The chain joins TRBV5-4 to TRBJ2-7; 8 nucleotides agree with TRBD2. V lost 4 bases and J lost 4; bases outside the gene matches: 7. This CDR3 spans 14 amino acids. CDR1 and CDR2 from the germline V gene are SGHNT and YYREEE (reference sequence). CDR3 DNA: TGTGCCAGCAGCGATACCAGCGGGAGATACGAGCAGTACTTC. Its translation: CASSDTSGRYEQYF.

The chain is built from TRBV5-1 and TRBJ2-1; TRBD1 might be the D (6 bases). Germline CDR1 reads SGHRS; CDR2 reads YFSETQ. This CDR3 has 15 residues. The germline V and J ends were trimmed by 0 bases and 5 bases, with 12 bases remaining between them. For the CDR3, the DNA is TGCGCCAGCAGCTTGGGGCAGGGGCTCCACAATGAGCAGTTCTTC. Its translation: CASSLGQGLHNEQFF. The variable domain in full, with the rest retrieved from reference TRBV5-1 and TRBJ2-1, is KAGVTQTPRYLIKTRGQQVTLSCSPISGHRSVSWYQQTPGQGLQFLFEYFSETQRNKGNFPGRFSGRQFSNSRSEMNVSTLELGDSALYLCASSLGQGLHNEQFFGPGTRLTVL.

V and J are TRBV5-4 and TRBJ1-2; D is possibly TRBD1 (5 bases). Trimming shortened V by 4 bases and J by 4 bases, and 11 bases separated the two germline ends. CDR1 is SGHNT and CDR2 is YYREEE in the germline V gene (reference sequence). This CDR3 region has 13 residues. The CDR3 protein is CASSPDMFYGYTF. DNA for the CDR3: TGTGCCAGCAGCCCGGACATGTTCTATGGCTACACCTTC.

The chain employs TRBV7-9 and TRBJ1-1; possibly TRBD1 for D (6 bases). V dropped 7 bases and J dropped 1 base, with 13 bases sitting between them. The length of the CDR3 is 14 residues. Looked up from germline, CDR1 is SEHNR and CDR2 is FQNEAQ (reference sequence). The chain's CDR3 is CASIPQGGNTEAFF. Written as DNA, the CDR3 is TGTGCCAGCATTCCACAGGGTGGGAACACTGAAGCTTTCTTT. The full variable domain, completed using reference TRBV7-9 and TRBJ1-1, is DTGVSQNPRHKITKRGQNVTFRCDPISEHNRLYWYRQTLGQGPEFLTYFQNEAQLEKSRLLSDRFSAERPKGSFSTLEIQRTEQGDSAMYLCASIPQGGNTEAFFGQGTRLTVV.

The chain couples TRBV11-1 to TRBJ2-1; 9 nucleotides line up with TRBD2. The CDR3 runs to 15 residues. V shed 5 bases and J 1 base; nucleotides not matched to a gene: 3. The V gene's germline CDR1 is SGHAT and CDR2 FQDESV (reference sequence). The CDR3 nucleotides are TGTGCCAGCAGCGCAGCGGGAGGATCCTACAATGAGCAGTTCTTC. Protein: CASSAAGGSYNEQFF.

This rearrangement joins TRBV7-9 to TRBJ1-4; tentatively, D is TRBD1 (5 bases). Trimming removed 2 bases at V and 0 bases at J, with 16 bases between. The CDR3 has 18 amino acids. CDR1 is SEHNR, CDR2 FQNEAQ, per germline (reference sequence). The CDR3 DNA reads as TGTGCCAGCAGCTTAACCAGGGACTCAAAGGCAACTAATGAAAAACTGTTTTTT. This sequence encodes CASSLTRDSKATNEKLFF.

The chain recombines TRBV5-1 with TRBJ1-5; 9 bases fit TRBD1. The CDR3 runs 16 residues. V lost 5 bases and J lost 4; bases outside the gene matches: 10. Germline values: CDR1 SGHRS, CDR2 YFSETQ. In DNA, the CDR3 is TGCGCCAGCAGTCTCTGGGACAGGGAGGAGAATCAGCCCCAGCATTTT. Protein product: CASSLWDREENQPQHF.

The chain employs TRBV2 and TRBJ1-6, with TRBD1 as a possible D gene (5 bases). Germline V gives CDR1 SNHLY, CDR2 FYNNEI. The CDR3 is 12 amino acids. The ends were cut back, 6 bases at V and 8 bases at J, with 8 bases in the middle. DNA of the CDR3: TGTGCCAGCAGCAGGGTAGATTCACCCCTCCACTTT. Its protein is CASSRVDSPLHF. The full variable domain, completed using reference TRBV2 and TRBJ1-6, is EPEVTQTPSHQVTQMGQEVILRCVPISNHLYFYWYRQILGQKVEFLVSFYNNEISEKSEIFDDQFSVERPDGSNFTLKIRSTKLEDSAMYFCASSRVDSPLHFGNGTRLTVT.

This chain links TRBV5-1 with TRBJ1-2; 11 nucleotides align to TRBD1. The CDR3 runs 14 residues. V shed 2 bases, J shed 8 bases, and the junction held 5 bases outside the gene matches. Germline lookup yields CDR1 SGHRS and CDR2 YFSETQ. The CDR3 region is CASSFGQGASGYTF. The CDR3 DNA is TGCGCCAGCAGCTTCGGACAGGGGGCGAGCGGCTACACCTTC.

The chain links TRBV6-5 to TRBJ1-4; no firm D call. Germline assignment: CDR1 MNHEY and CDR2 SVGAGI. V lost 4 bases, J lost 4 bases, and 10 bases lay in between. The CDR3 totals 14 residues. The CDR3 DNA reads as TGTGCCAGCAGTTCCCCTGCTTTTAATGAAAAACTGTTTTTT. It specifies CASSSPAFNEKLFF.

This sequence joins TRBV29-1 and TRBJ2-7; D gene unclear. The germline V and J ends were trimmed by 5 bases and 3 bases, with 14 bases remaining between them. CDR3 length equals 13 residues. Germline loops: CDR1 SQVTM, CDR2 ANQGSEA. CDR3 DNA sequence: TGCAGCGTTAATCTCCCGAACAACTACGAGCAGTACTTC. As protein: CSVNLPNNYEQYF.

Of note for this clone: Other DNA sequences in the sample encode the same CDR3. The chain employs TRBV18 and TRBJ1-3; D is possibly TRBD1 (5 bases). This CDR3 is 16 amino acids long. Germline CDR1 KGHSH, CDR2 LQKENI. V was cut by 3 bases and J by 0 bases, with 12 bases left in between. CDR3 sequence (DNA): TGTGCCAGCTCACCTTTTGACAGTAGCTCTGGAAACACCATATATTTT. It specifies CASSPFDSSSGNTIYF.

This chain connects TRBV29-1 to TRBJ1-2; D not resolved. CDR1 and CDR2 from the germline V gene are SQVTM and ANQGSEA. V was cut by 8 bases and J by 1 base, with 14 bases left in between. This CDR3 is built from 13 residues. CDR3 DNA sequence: TGCAGCTCTGAGCCAAGAGATAACTATGGCTACACCTTC. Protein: CSSEPRDNYGYTF.

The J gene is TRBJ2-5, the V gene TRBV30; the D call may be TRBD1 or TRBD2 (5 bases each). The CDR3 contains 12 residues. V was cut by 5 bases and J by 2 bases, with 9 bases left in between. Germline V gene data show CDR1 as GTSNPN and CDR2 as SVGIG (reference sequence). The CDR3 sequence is CAWLGRQETQYF. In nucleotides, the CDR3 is TGTGCCTGGCTGGGACGACAAGAGACCCAGTACTTC.

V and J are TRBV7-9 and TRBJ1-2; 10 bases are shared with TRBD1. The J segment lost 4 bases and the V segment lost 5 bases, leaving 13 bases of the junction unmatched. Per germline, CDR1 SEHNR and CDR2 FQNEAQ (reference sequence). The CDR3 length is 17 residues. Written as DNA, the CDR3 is TGTGCCAGCAGCGTCCCCCTTGGGACAGGGGTCGCCTATGGCTACACCTTC. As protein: CASSVPLGTGVAYGYTF. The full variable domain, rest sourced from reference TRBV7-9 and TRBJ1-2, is DTGVSQNPRHKITKRGQNVTFRCDPISEHNRLYWYRQTLGQGPEFLTYFQNEAQLEKSRLLSDRFSAERPKGSFSTLEIQRTEQGDSAMYLCASSVPLGTGVAYGYTFGSGTRLTVV.

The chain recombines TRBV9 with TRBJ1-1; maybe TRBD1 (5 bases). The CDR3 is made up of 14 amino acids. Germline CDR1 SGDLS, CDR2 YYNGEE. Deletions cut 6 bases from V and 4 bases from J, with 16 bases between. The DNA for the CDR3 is TGTGCCAGCAATACAGGTCTAAAAGGCACTGAAGCTTTCTTT. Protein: CASNTGLKGTEAFF. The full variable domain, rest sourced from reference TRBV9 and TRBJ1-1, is DSGVTQTPKHLITATGQRVTLRCSPRSGDLSVYWYQQSLDQGLQFLIQYYNGEERAKGNILERFSAQQFPDLHSELNLSSLELGDSALYFCASNTGLKGTEAFFGQGTRLTVV.